This T cell receptor (beta chain) was profiled in a study of early T cells in non-severe SARS-CoV-2 infection. CDR1 and CDR2 from the germline V gene are SGHAT and FQNNGV. This CDR3 is 12 amino acids long. Trimming pared 3 bases from V and 5 bases from J, leaving 7 bases between. Unique molecular identifiers were added to individual cDNA molecules. TCRdb used MiXCR to reprocess the 5' RACE reads, holding one entry per CDR3 protein. The sample has about 26,000 distinct CDR3 sequences; less than 4.5% are singletons. This clonotype was counted at least ten times. The source is an adult who was a healthcare worker with PCR-confirmed SARS-CoV-2 infection or an uninfected control (not recorded which). Sequenced: whole blood. The genes are TRBV11-2 and TRBJ2-5; a weak D match, TRBD2 (5 bases). The CDR3 region is CASSFRGETQYF. CDR3 nucleotides: TGTGCCAGCAGCTTTCGCGGGGAGACCCAGTACTTC. The whole variable domain, remainder taken from reference TRBV11-2 and TRBJ2-5, is EAGVAQSPRYKIIEKRQSVAFWCNPISGHATLYWYQQILGQGPKLLIQFQNNGVVDDSQLPKDRFSAERLKGVDSTLKIQPAKLEDSAVYLCASSFRGETQYFGPGTRLLVL.